The 4 T cell receptor beta chains in this list originate from one sample, sequenced in a study of chronic HIV infection and antiretroviral therapy. Each CDR3 protein is one row after TCRdb ran MiXCR on the 5' RACE reads. This sample carries 39,000 or so distinct CDR3 sequences, more than 8% of them seen once, and the ten largest clones take roughly 2.6%. What was sequenced was peripheral blood. These receptors came from an adult who had HIV and had not received antiretroviral therapy, or was an uninfected healthy control (not recorded which).

This clonotype was seen repeatedly, ten times or more. The chain couples TRBV3-1 to TRBJ2-3; D remains unclear. From germline, CDR1 is LGHDT and CDR2 YNNKEL (reference sequence). The CDR3 has 10 residues. Trimming removed 4 bases at V and 5 bases at J, with 1 base between. CDR3 loop: CASSRDTQYF. Written as DNA, the CDR3 is TGTGCCAGCAGCCGAGATACGCAGTATTTT.

This clonotype was seen a handful of times. The chain recombines TRBV29-1 with TRBJ1-5; 7 bases agree with TRBD1. Losses at the gene ends were 6 bases for V and 3 bases for J; bases not matched to a gene: 5. Germline V gene data show CDR1 as SQVTM and CDR2 as ANQGSEA. The CDR3 sequence is 13 residues long. The CDR3 DNA follows: TGCAGCGTCCAAGACAGGGCCAATCAGCCCCAGCATTTT. Translation: CSVQDRANQPQHF.

In its sample, this clonotype was seen many times. The chain combines TRBV28 with TRBJ2-3; D may be TRBD2 (7 bases). Trimming pared 9 bases from V and 3 bases from J, leaving 22 bases between. Germline CDR1 is MDHEN and CDR2 is SYDVKM. This CDR3 has 16 amino acids. The CDR3 reads CASRLGGGTSTDTQYF. In DNA form, the CDR3 reads TGTGCCAGTCGGCTAGGGGGAGGGACTTCGACAGATACGCAGTATTTT.

This clonotype was recorded at least ten times. CDR3 sequence (DNA): TGCAGCGTTGAAGATGAGGCCGGGACGCAGTATTTT. Protein sequence: CSVEDEAGTQYF. The V gene is TRBV29-1, the J gene TRBJ2-3; D remains unclear. The CDR3 is 12 amino acids. Trimming took 0 bases from V and 9 from J, leaving 10 bases between them. The germline V gene has CDR1 SQVTM and CDR2 ANQGSEA.